This T cell receptor beta chain is from a study of blood T cell repertoires in COVID-19. Germline CDR1 LGHDT, CDR2 YNNKEL (reference sequence). The CDR3 runs to 16 residues. With V trimmed by 4 bases and J by 8 bases, 12 bases remained unmatched. In the authors' methods: Using reference gene primer amplification, nucleated cell counts were estimated. Clones were sequenced by immunoSEQ multiplex PCR, and TCRdb holds only the in-frame ones, with some missing. That table is the source of V, J and clone size, and D and trimming were worked out from the DNA. This table holds roughly 280,000 clones, approximately 89% found once.

Sequenced: PBMCs or T cells enriched from blood (not recorded which). The sequence came from a man aged 35-49 years who had been exposed to COVID-19. This chain connects TRBV3-1 (or the pseudogene TRBV3-2) to TRBJ2-1; 9 nucleotides line up with TRBD2. DNA for the CDR3: TGTGCCAGCAGCCTTTGGGCGGGAGGGGTTATTCATGAGCAGTTCTTC. Translation: CASSLWAGGVIHEQFF.